These 18 T cell receptor beta chains originate from one sample sequenced in a study of shared clonotypes between healthy human individuals. Naive-designated CD8 cells lacked CD45RO, were positively enriched for CCR7, and omitted terminally differentiated effector memory CD45RA+ cells. Libraries were prepared by immunoSEQ multiplex PCR; TCRdb keeps only in-frame clonotypes and omits some of them. The table lists fewer than 850,000 clones, 96% of them singletons, with less than 0.25% in the top ten. The source material was naive CD8+ T cells sorted from blood. All receptors come from a man aged 25-40 years in good health.

The chain uses TRBV7-9 and TRBJ2-3; D might be TRBD1 or TRBD2, each matching 6 bases. CDR1 and CDR2 (germline): SEHNR, FQNEAQ (reference sequence). This CDR3 comprises 14 residues. The V and J ends lost 6 bases and 3 bases respectively, with 13 bases between them. The CDR3 DNA follows: TGTGCCAGCAGTTTGGGGGGCTTGACAGATACGCAGTATTTT. This gives the protein CASSLGGLTDTQYF. The complete variable domain, with remaining parts taken from reference TRBV7-9 and TRBJ2-3, reads DTGVSQNPRHKITKRGQNVTFRCDPISEHNRLYWYRQTLGQGPEFLTYFQNEAQLEKSRLLSDRFSAERPKGSFSTLEIQRTEQGDSAMYLCASSLGGLTDTQYFGPGTRLTVL.

The rearrangement joins TRBV28 to TRBJ1-5, with D unclear. The CDR3 runs 15 residues. Trimming removed 3 bases at V and 1 base at J, with 10 bases between. The germline V gene has CDR1 MDHEN and CDR2 SYDVKM. CDR3 DNA: TGTGCCAGCAGTTTCCAGAAGACCAGCAATCAGCCCCAGCATTTT. Translating gives CASSFQKTSNQPQHF.

The chain has TRBV11-2 and TRBJ1-3, with 7 bases lining up with TRBD1. CDR3 length: 17 amino acids. The junction had 13 bases not matched to a gene; V was cut back by 5 bases and J by 3 bases. CDR1 SGHAT and CDR2 FQNNGV come from the germline V gene. CDR3 loop: CASSSRRQGFFGNTIYF. The CDR3 bases are TGTGCCAGCAGCAGCCGTCGACAGGGCTTCTTTGGAAACACCATATATTTT.

The rearrangement uses TRBV4-1 and TRBJ2-7; 9 bases map to TRBD1. The V segment lost 4 bases and the J segment 6 bases; nucleotides outside the gene matches: 16. The CDR3 length is 17 residues. Per the germline V gene, CDR1 is MGHRA and CDR2 is YSYEKL. As DNA, the CDR3 is TGCGCCAGCAGCCGAAGATCCCGACAGGGGGAAGCTGGCGAGCAGTACTTC. This encodes CASSRRSRQGEAGEQYF.

This rearrangement joins TRBV5-1 to TRBJ2-7; D is unclear. CDR1 and CDR2 (germline): SGHRS, YFSETQ. The CDR3 is made up of 13 amino acids. V was trimmed by 5 bases and J by 3 bases, leaving 12 bases between them. DNA of the CDR3: TGCGCCAGCAGTAAAGGGAATAACTACGAGCAGTACTTC. Protein sequence: CASSKGNNYEQYF.

This sequence joins TRBV7-9 and TRBJ2-7, with D possibly being TRBD1 (7 bases). CDR1 is SEHNR and CDR2 is FQNEAQ in the germline V gene (reference sequence). Trimming left V 7 bases short and J 3 bases short, with 16 bases between. The CDR3 spans 14 residues. The CDR3 coding sequence is TGTGCCAGCAACCAAGGGGGGACAGACTACGAGCAGTACTTC. Amino acids: CASNQGGTDYEQYF.

This sequence joins TRBV27 and TRBJ2-7, with D possibly matching TRBD1 (7 bases). Trimming removed 0 bases at V and 7 bases at J, with 13 bases between. CDR1 is MNHEY and CDR2 is SMNVEV in the germline V gene (reference sequence). This CDR3 is 14 amino acids long. The CDR3 reads CASSLSEGAGEQYF. CDR3 nucleotides: TGTGCCAGCAGTTTATCGGAGGGGGCTGGAGAGCAGTACTTC.

This chain joins TRBV7-9 and TRBJ2-4, with D perhaps being TRBD1 or TRBD2 (5 bases each). Trimming took 5 bases from V and 1 from J, leaving 18 bases between them. The CDR3 spans 17 residues. Germline V CDR1 and CDR2: SEHNR, FQNEAQ (reference sequence). In nucleotides, the CDR3 is TGTGCCAGCAGCGGAACGAAGGGACCTAGGGCCAAAAACATTCAGTACTTC. The encoded protein is CASSGTKGPRAKNIQYF.

The CDR3: CASSRTESSYEQYF. The CDR3 DNA is TGTGCCAGCAGTCGGACTGAAAGCTCCTACGAGCAGTACTTC. The J gene is TRBJ2-7, the V gene TRBV28; TRBD2 might be the D (5 bases). Germline-derived CDR1 and CDR2 are MDHEN and SYDVKM. Trimming stripped 5 bases from V and 0 bases from J, with 11 bases between. CDR3 length: 14 amino acids.

The chain uses TRBV19 and TRBJ1-2, with 7 bases aligning to TRBD1. CDR1 and CDR2 from the germline V gene are LNHDA and SQIVND (reference sequence). This CDR3 is 15 amino acids long. V trimming: 7 bases; J trimming: 7 bases; junction bases outside the gene matches: 15. The CDR3 spells CASTKGAWGPPGYTF. CDR3 in DNA: TGTGCCAGTACTAAGGGGGCTTGGGGGCCCCCTGGCTACACCTTC.

The chain carries TRBV7-2 and TRBJ1-2, with 9 bases lining up with TRBD1. Per the germline V gene, CDR1 is SGHTA and CDR2 is FQGNSA. This CDR3 comprises 15 residues. V lost 2 bases, J lost 3 bases, and 4 bases stayed unmatched. CDR3 sequence (DNA): TGTGCCAGCAGCTTAAACAGGGGGCTAGACTATGGCTACACCTTC. Its protein product is CASSLNRGLDYGYTF. Full variable domain (remainder filled in from reference TRBV7-2 and TRBJ1-2): GAGVSQSPSNKVTEKGKDVELRCDPISGHTALYWYRQSLGQGLEFLIYFQGNSAPDKSGLPSDRFSAERTGGSVSTLTIQRTQQEDSAVYLCASSLNRGLDYGYTFGSGTRLTVV.

The rearrangement joins TRBV4-3 to TRBJ2-1; 10 bases are a match to TRBD1. The trim removed 7 bases at V and 5 bases at J, leaving 8 bases unmatched. Germline CDR1 is LGHNA and CDR2 is YSLEER. This CDR3 contains 15 residues. CDR3 sequence: CASTRFGQGDNEQFF. The CDR3 DNA reads as TGCGCCAGCACTCGGTTTGGACAGGGGGACAATGAGCAGTTCTTC.

Comment on this clone: This sample also contains other DNA sequences that code for the same CDR3. The chain recombines TRBV4-3 with TRBJ2-1; D is undetermined. V was shortened by 1 base and J by 7 bases, with 5 bases between the two germline ends. The CDR3 is 12 amino acids. Germline assignment: CDR1 LGHNA and CDR2 YSLEER. The CDR3 is CASSQAGNEQFF. For the CDR3, the DNA is TGCGCCAGCAGCCAAGCCGGGAATGAGCAGTTCTTC.

This chain uses TRBV27 with TRBJ2-3, with TRBD1 as a possible D gene (6 bases). This CDR3 is built from 18 residues. The germline V and J ends were trimmed by 6 bases and 1 base, with 23 bases remaining between them. CDR1 is MNHEY and CDR2 is SMNVEV in the germline V gene (reference sequence). The CDR3 sequence is CASSFPGDLEGGTDTQYF. The CDR3 DNA reads TGTGCCAGCAGCTTCCCAGGGGACCTAGAGGGGGGCACAGATACGCAGTATTTT.

The chain combines TRBV7-2 with TRBJ2-2; tentatively, D is TRBD2 (5 bases). The CDR3 sequence is 17 residues long. The germline CDR1 and CDR2 sequences are SGHTA and FQGNSA. Trimming took 5 bases from V and 6 from J, leaving 22 bases between them. CDR3 protein: CASSPTGRAGGSGELFF. CDR3 bases: TGTGCCAGCAGCCCGACGGGCCGCGCGGGCGGATCCGGGGAGCTGTTTTTT.

This clone was recorded once. V and J are TRBV11-3 and TRBJ2-3; the D gene is possibly TRBD2 (6 bases). This CDR3 has 15 amino acids. CDR1 SGHNT and CDR2 YENEEA come from the germline V gene. Trimming removed 5 bases at V and 0 bases at J, with 12 bases between. The DNA for the CDR3 is TGTGCCAGCAGCATCACAGGAGGGAGCACAGATACGCAGTATTTT. This encodes CASSITGGSTDTQYF.

The chain is built from TRBV28 and TRBJ2-1; D may be TRBD2 (5 bases). Germline V lookup: CDR1 MDHEN, CDR2 SYDVKM. The CDR3 runs 12 residues. The V and J ends lost 8 bases and 1 base respectively, with 6 bases between them. Written as DNA, the CDR3 is TGTGCCAGCGGGAGTTCCTACAATGAGCAGTTCTTC. This gives the protein CASGSSYNEQFF.

The J gene is TRBJ2-1, the V gene TRBV7-8, with D unresolved. From germline, CDR1 is SGHVS and CDR2 FQNEAQ. The ends were cut back, 5 bases at V and 13 bases at J, with 15 bases in the middle. The CDR3 consists of 12 residues. The chain's CDR3 is CASSGDGPGQFF. In nucleotides, the CDR3 is TGTGCCAGCAGCGGAGACGGCCCTGGCCAGTTCTTC.